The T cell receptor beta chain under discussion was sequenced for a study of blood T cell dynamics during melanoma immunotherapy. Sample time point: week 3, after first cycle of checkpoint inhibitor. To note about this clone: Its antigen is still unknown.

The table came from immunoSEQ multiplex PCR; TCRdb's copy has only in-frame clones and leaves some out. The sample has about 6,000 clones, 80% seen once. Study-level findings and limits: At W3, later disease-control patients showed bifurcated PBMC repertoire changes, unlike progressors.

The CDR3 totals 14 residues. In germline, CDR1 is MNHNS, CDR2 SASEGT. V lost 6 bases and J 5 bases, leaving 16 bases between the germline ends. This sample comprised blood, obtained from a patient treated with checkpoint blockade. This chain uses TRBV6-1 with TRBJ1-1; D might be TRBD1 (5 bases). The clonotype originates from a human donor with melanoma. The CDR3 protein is CASSQTGPGTEAFF. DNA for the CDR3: TGTGCCAGCAGCCAAACAGGACCTGGGACTGAAGCTTTCTTT.